This T cell receptor (beta chain) was sequenced in a study of OX40 agonist ivuxolimab in advanced cancers. CDR1 MGHRA and CDR2 YSYEKL come from the germline V gene. The CDR3 runs 17 residues. Trimming took 6 bases from V and 2 from J; bases not matched to a gene: 14. The protocol was immunoSEQ multiplex PCR, while the TCRdb copy is restricted to in-frame clones and leaves out a portion. The sample shows 70,000 to 85,000 clones, about 82% of them seen only once. The clonotype originates from an adult with an advanced solid tumor such as melanoma, head and neck, liver or kidney cancer. J is TRBJ2-3 and V is TRBV4-1, with 7 bases fitting TRBD1. The specimen comprised CD4+ or CD8+ T cells sorted from blood, sampled in a trial of the OX40 agonist ivuxolimab. CDR3 sequence: CASRRHTGDGNTDTQYF. CDR3 nucleotides: TGCGCCAGCAGACGTCACACAGGGGACGGAAACACAGATACGCAGTATTTT.